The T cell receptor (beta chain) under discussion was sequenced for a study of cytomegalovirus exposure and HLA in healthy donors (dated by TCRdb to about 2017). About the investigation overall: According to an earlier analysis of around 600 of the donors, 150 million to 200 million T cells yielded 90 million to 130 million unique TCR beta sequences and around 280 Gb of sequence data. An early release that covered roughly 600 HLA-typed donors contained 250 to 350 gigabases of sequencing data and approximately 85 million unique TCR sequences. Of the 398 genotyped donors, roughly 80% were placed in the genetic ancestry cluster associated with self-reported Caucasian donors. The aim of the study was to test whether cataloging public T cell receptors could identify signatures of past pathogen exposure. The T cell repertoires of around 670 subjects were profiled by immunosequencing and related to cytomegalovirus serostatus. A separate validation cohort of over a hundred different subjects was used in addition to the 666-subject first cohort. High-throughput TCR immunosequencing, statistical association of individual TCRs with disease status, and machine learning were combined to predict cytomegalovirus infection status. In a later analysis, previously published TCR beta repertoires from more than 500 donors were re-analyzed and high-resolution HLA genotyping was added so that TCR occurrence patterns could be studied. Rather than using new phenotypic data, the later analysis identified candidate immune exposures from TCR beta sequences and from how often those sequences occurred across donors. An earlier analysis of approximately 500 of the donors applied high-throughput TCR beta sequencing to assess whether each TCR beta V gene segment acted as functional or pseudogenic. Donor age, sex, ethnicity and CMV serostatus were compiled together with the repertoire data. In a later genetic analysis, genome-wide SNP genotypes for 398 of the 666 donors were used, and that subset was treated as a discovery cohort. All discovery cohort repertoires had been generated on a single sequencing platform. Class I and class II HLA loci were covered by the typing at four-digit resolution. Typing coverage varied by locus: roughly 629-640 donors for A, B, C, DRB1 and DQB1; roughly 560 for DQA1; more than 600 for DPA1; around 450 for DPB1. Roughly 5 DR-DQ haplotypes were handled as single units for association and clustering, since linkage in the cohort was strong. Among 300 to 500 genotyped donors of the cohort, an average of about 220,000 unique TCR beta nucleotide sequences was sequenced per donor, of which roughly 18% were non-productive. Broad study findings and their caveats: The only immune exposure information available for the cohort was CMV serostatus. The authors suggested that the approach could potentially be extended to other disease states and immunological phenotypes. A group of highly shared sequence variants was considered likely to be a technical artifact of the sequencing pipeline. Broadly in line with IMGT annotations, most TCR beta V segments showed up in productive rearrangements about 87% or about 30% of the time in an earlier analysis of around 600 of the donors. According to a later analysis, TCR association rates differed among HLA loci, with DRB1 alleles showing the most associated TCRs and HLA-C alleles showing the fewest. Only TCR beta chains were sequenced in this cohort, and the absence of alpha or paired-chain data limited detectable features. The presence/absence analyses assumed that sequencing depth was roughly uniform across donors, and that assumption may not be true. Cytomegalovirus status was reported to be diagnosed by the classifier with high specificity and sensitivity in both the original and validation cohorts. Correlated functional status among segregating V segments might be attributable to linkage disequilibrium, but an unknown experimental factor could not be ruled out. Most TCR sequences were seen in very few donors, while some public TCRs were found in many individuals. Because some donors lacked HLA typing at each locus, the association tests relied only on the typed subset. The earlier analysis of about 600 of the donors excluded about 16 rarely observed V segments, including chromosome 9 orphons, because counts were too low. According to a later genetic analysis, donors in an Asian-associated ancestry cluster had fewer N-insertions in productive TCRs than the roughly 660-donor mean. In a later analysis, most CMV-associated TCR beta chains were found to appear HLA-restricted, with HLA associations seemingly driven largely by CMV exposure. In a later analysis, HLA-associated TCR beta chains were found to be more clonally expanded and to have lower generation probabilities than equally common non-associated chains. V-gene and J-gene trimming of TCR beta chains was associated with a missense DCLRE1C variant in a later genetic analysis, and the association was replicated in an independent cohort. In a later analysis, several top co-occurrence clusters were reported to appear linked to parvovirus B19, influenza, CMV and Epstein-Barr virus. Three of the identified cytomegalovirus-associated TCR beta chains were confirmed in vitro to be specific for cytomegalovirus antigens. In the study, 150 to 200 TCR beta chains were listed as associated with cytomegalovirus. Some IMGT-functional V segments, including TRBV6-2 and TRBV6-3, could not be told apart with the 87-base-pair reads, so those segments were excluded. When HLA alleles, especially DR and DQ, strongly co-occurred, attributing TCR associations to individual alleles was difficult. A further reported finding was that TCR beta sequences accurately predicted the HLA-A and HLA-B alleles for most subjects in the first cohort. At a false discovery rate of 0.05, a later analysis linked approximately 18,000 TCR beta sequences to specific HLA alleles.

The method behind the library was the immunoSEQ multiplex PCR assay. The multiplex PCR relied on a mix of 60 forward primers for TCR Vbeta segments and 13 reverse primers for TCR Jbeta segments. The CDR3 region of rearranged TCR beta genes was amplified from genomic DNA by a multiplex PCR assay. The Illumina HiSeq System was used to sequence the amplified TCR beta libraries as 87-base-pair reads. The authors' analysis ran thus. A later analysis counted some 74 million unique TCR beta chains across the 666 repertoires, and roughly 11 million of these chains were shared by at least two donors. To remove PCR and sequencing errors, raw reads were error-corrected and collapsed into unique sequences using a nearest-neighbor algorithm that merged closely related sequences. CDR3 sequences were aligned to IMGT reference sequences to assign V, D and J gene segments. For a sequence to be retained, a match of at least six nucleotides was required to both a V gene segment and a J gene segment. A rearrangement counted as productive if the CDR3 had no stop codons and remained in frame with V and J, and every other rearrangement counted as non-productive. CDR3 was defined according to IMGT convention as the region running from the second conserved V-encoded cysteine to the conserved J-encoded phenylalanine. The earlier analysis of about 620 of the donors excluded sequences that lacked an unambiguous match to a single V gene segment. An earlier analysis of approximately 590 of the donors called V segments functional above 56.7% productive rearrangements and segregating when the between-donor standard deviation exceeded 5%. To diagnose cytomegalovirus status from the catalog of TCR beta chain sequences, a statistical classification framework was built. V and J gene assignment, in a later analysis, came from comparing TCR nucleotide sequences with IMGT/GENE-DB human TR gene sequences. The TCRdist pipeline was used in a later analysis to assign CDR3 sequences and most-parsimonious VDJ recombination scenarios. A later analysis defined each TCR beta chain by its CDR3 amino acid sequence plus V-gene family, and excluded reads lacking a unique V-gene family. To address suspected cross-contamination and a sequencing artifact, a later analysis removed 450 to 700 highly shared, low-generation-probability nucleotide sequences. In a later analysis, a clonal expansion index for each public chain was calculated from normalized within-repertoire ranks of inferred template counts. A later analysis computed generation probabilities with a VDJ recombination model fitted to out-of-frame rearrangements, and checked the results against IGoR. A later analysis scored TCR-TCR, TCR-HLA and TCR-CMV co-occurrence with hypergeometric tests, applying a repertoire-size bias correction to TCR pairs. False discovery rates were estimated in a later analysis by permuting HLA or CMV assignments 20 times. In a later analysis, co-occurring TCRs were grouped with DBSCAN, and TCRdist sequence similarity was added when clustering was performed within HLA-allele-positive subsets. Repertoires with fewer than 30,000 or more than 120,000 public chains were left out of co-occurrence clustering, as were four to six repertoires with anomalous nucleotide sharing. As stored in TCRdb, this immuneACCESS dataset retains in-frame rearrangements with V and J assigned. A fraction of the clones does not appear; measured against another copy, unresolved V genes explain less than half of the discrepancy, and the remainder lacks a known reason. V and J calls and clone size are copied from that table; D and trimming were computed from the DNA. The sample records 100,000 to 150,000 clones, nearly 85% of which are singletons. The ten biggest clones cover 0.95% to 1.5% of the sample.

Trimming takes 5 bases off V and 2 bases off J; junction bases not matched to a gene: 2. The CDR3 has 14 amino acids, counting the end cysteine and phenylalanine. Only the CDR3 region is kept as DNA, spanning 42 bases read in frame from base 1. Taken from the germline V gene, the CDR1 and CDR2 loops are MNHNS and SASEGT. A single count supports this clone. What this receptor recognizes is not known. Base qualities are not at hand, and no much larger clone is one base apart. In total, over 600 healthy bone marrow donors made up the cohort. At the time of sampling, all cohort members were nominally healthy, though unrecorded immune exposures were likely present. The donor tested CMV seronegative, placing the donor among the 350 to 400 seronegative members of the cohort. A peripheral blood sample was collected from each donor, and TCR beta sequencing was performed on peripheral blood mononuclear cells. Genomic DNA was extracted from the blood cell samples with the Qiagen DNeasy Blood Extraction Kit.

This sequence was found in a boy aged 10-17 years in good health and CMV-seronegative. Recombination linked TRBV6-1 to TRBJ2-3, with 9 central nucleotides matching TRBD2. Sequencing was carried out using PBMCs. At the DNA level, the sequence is TGTGCCAGCAGTTCTAGCGGGAACACAGATACGCAGTATTTT. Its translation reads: CASSSSGNTDTQYF.